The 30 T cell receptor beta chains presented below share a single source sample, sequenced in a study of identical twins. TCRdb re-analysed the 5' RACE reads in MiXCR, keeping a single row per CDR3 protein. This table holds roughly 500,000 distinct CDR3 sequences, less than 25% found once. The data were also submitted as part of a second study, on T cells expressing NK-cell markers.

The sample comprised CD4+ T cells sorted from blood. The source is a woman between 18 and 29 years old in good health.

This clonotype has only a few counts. The CDR3 bases are TGTGCCAGCAGCTTAGCGTTAACCTCCCTCCTGACTTTC. The encoded protein is CASSLALTSLLTF. The V and J genes are TRBV7-2 and TRBJ2-6; D call uncertain. From germline, CDR1 is SGHTA and CDR2 FQGNSA. The V and J ends lost 0 bases and 14 bases respectively, with 11 bases between them. The CDR3 extends over 13 amino acids.

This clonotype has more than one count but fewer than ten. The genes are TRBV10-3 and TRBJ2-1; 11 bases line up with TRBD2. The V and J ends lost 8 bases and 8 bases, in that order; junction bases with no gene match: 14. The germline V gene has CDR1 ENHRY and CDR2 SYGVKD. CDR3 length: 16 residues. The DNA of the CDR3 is TGTGCCATCGGGGGACTAGCGGCCCACGGGGTCGATGAGCAGTTCTTC. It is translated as CAIGGLAAHGVDEQFF.

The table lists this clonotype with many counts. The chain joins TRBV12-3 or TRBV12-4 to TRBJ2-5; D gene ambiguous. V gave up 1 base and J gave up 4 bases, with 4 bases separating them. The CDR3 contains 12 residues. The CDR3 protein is CASSLVSETQYF. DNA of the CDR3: TGTGCCAGCAGTTTAGTGTCAGAGACCCAGTACTTC.

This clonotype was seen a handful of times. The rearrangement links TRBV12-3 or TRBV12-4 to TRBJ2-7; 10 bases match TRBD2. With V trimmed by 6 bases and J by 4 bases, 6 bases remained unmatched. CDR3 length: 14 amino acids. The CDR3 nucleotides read TGTGCCAGCAGACAAGCGGGAGGGCGGTACGAGCAGTACTTC. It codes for CASRQAGGRYEQYF.

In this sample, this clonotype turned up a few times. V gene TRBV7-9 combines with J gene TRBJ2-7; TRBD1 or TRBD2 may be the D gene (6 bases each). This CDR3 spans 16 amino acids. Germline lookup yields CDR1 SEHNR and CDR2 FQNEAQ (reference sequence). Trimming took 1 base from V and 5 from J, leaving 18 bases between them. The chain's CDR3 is CASSLVGGLNQDEQYF. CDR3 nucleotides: TGTGCCAGCAGCTTAGTAGGGGGGCTAAATCAGGACGAGCAGTACTTC. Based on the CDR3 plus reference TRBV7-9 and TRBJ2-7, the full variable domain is DTGVSQNPRHKITKRGQNVTFRCDPISEHNRLYWYRQTLGQGPEFLTYFQNEAQLEKSRLLSDRFSAERPKGSFSTLEIQRTEQGDSAMYLCASSLVGGLNQDEQYFGPGTRLTVT.

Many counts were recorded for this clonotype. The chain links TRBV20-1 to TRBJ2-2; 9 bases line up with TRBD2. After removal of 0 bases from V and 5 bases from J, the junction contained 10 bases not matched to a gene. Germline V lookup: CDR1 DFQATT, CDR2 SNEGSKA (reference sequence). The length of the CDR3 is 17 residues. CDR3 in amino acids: CSARDRVREGWTGELFF. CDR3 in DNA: TGCAGTGCTAGAGATCGGGTGCGGGAGGGTTGGACCGGGGAGCTGTTTTTT.

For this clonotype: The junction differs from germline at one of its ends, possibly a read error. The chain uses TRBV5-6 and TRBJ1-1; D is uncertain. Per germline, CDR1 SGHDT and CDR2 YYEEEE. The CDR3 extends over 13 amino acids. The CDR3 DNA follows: TGTGCCAGCAACTTGAACGGGTACACTGAAGCTTTCTTT. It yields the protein CASNLNGYTEAFF.

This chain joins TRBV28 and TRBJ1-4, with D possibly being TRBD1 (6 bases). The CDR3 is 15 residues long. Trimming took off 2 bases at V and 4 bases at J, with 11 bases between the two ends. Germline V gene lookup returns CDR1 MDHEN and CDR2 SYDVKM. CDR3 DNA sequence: TGTGCCAGCAGTTTACACGGACAGTATAATGAAAAACTGTTTTTT. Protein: CASSLHGQYNEKLFF.

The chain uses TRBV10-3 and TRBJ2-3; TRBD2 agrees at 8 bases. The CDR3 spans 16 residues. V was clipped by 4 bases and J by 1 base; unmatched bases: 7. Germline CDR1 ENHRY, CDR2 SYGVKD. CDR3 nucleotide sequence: TGTGCCATCAGTGGGACTGCAGCGGGGGGCACAGATACGCAGTATTTT. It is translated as CAISGTAAGGTDTQYF.

The CDR3 loop reads CASSRAAGRAHEQFF. CDR3 in DNA: TGTGCCAGCAGCCGGGCCGCAGGGAGGGCCCATGAGCAGTTCTTC. The rearrangement joins TRBV7-2 to TRBJ2-1, with 7 bases identical to TRBD2. Germline CDR1 is SGHTA and CDR2 is FQGNSA. CDR3 length: 15 amino acids. The V gene end was trimmed by 5 bases and the J gene end by 8 bases; junction bases not matched to a gene: 12.

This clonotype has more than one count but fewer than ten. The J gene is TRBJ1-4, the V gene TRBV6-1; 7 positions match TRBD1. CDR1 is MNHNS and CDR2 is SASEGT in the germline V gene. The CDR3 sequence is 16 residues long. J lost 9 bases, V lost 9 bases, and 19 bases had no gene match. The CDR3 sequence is CASYLGRQGYHKKLFF. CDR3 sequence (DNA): TGTGCCAGTTACTTGGGTAGACAGGGCTACCACAAAAAACTGTTTTTT.

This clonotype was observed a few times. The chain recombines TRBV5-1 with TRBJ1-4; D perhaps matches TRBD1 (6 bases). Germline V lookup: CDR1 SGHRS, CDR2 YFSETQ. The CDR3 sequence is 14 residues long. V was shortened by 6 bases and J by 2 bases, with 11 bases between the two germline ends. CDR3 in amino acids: CASKGGFTNEKLFF. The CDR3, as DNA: TGCGCCAGCAAGGGGGGTTTCACTAATGAAAAACTGTTTTTT.

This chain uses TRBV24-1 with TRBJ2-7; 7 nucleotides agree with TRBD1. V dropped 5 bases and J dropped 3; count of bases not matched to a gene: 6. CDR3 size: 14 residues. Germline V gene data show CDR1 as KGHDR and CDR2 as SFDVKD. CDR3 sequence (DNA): TGTGCCACCAGTGCCCAAGGGACAGTCTACGAGCAGTACTTC. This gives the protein CATSAQGTVYEQYF.

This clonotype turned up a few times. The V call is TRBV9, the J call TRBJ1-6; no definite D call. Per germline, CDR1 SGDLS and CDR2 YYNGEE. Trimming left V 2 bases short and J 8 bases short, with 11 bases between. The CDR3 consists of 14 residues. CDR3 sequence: CASSVTAEDSPLHF. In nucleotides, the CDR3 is TGTGCCAGCAGCGTTACAGCCGAGGATTCACCCCTCCACTTT.

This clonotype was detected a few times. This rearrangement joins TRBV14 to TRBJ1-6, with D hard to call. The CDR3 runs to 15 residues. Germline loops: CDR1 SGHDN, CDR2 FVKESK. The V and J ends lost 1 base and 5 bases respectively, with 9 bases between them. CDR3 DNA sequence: TGTGCCAGCAGCCAAGTGTTACAGCATAATTCACCCCTCCACTTT. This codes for CASSQVLQHNSPLHF.

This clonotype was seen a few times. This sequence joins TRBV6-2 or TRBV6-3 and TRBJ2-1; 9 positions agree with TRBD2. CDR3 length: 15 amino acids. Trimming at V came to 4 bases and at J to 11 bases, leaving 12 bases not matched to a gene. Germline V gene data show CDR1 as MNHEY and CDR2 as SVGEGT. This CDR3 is CASSSPGLARLKQFF. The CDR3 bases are TGTGCCAGCAGTTCGCCGGGACTAGCAAGACTCAAGCAGTTCTTC.

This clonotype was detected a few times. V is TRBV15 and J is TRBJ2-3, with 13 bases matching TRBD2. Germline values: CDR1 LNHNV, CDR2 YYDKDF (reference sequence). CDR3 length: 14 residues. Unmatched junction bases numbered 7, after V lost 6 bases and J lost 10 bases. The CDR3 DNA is TGTGCCACCAGGGGGACTAGCGGGACCCCGGCGCAGTATTTT. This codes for CATRGTSGTPAQYF.

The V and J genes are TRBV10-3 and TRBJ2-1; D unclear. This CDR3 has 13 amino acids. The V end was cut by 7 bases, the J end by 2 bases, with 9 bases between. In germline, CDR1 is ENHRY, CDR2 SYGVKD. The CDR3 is CAITADPYNEQFF. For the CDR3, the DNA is TGTGCCATCACCGCCGACCCCTACAATGAGCAGTTCTTC.

This chain's CDR3 is CASSGTGASEAFF. CDR3 coding DNA: TGTGCCAGCAGTGGCACAGGGGCTTCTGAAGCTTTCTTT. The gene calls are TRBV6-1 and TRBJ1-1, with TRBD1 identical over 7 bases. Losses at the gene ends were 4 bases for V and 6 bases for J; bases not matched to a gene: 5. The CDR3 is 13 amino acids. Looked up from germline, CDR1 is MNHNS and CDR2 is SASEGT.

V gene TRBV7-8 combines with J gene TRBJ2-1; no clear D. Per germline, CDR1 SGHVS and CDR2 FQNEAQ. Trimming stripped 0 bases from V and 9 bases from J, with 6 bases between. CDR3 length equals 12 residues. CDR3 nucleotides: TGTGCCAGCAGCTTAGCTAGTACTGAGCAGTTCTTC. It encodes CASSLASTEQFF.

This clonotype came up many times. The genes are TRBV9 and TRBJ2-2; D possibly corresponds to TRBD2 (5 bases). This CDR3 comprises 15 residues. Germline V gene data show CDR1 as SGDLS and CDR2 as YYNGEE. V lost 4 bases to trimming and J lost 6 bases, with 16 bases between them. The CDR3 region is CASSPSPRAAGELFF. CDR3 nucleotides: TGTGCCAGCAGCCCTAGTCCCCGAGCGGCCGGGGAGCTGTTTTTT.

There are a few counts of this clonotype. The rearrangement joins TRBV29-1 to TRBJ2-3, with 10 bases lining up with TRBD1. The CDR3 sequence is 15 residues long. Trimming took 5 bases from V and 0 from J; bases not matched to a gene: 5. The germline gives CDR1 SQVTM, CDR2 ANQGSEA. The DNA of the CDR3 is TGCAGCGTTCAAGGACAGGGGGGTAGCACAGATACGCAGTATTTT. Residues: CSVQGQGGSTDTQYF.

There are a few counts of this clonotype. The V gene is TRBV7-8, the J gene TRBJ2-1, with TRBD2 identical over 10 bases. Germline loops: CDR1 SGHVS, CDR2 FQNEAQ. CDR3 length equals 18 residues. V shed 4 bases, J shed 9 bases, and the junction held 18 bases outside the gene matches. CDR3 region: CASSSRGGGSGRFGEQFF. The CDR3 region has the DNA TGTGCCAGCAGCTCGAGGGGGGGCGGTAGCGGGAGGTTTGGTGAGCAGTTCTTC.

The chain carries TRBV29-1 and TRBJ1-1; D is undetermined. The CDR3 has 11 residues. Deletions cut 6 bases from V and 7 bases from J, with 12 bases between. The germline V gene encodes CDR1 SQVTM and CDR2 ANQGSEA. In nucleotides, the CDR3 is TGCAGCGTATCATTCGGAGGTGAAGCTTTCTTT. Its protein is CSVSFGGEAFF.

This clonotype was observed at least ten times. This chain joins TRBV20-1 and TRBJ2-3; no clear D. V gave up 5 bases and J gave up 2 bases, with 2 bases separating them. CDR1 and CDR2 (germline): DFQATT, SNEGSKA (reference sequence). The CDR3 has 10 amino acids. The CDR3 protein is CSASTDTQYF. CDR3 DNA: TGCAGTGCTTCCACAGATACGCAGTATTTT.

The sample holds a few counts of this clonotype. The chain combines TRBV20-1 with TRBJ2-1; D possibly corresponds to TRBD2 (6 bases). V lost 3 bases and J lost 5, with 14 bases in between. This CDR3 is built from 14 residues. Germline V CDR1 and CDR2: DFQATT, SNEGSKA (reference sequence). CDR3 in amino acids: CSARGGLGNNEQFF. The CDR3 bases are TGCAGTGCTAGGGGGGGATTGGGGAACAATGAGCAGTTCTTC.

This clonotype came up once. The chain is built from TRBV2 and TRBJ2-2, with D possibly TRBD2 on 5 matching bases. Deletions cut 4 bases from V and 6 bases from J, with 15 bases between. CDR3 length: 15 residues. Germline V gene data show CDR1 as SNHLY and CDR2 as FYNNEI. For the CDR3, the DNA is TGTGCCAGCAGTGTTCTTAGGGCGGGTTCCGGGGAGCTGTTTTTT. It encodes CASSVLRAGSGELFF. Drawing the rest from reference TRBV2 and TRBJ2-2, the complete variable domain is EPEVTQTPSHQVTQMGQEVILRCVPISNHLYFYWYRQILGQKVEFLVSFYNNEISEKSEIFDDQFSVERPDGSNFTLKIRSTKLEDSAMYFCASSVLRAGSGELFFGEGSRLTVL.

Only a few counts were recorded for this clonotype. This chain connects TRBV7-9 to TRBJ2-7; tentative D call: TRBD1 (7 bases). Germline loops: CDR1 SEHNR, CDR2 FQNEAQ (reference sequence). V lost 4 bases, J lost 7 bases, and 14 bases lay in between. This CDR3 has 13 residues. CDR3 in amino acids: CASSSQGGREQYF. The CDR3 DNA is TGTGCCAGCAGCTCCCAGGGGGGTAGAGAGCAGTACTTC.

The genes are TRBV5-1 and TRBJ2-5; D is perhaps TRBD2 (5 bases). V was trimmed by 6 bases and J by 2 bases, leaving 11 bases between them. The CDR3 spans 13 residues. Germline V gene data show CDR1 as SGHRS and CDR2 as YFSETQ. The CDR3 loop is CASNLARQETQYF. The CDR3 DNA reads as TGCGCCAGCAACCTAGCAAGACAAGAGACCCAGTACTTC.

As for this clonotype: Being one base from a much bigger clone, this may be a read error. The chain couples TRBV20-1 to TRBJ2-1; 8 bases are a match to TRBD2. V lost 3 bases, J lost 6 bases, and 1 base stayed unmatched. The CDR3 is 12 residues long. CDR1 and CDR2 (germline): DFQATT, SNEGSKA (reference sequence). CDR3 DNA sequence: TGCAGTGCTAGCGGGGGGGCCAATGAGCAGTTCTTC. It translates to CSASGGANEQFF.